The 6 T cell receptor beta chains below all came from one sample that was sequenced in a study of blood T cell repertoires in COVID-19. Clones were read by immunoSEQ multiplex PCR, and TCRdb kept only the in-frame ones, dropping some. The table lists under 40,000 clones, 87% of them singletons. The sample taken for sequencing was peripheral blood. These receptors were collected from a man aged 50-59 years with active or convalescent COVID-19.

The chain employs TRBV5-1 and TRBJ2-2, with a weak D call TRBD2 (6 bases). Germline V gene data show CDR1 as SGHRS and CDR2 as YFSETQ. Trimming cost V 3 bases and J 4 bases, with 10 bases left between them. This CDR3 has 14 residues. In nucleotides, the CDR3 is TGCGCCAGCAGCTCTAGCGACAGCACCGGGGAGCTGTTTTTT. This encodes CASSSSDSTGELFF.

The chain links TRBV7-9 to TRBJ2-1, with D possibly being TRBD1 (5 bases). Germline V CDR1 and CDR2: SEHNR, FQNEAQ (reference sequence). The CDR3 sequence is 13 residues long. The V end was cut by 4 bases, the J end by 9 bases, with 13 bases between. This chain's CDR3 is CASSSAGFSEQFF. The CDR3 DNA reads TGTGCCAGCAGCTCGGCAGGGTTTAGTGAGCAGTTCTTC.

This clone was observed once. The chain is built from TRBV5-6 and TRBJ2-1; 8 nucleotides match TRBD2. V lost 0 bases to trimming and J lost 4 bases; unmatched junction nucleotides: 6. Per germline, CDR1 SGHDT and CDR2 YYEEEE. The CDR3 has 16 residues. CDR3 DNA: TGTGCCAGCAGCTTGGTGCCGGGAGGGGGGTACAATGAGCAGTTCTTC. This encodes CASSLVPGGGYNEQFF. The variable domain in full, completed from reference TRBV5-6 and TRBJ2-1, reads DAGVTQSPTHLIKTRGQQVTLRCSPKSGHDTVSWYQQALGQGPQFIFQYYEEEERQRGNFPDRFSGHQFPNYSSELNVNALLLGDSALYLCASSLVPGGGYNEQFFGPGTRLTVL.

This chain joins TRBV28 and TRBJ2-7; D is possibly TRBD1 (6 bases). Germline V lookup: CDR1 MDHEN, CDR2 SYDVKM. Trimming took 6 bases from V and 1 from J, leaving 7 bases between them. The CDR3 is made up of 12 amino acids. The CDR3 spells CASSQGSYEQYV. The CDR3 DNA is TGTGCCAGCAGCCAGGGGTCCTACGAGCAGTACGTC.

The J gene is TRBJ2-1, the V gene TRBV9; 7 bases agree with TRBD1. The CDR3 sequence is 16 residues long. Looked up from germline, CDR1 is SGDLS and CDR2 is YYNGEE. Trimming cost V 2 bases and J 8 bases; bases outside gene matches: 13. The CDR3 region has the DNA TGTGCCAGCAGCGTGTTGGGACAGACAATAGGGGATGAGCAGTTCTTC. Residues: CASSVLGQTIGDEQFF. The whole variable domain, filled in from reference TRBV9 and TRBJ2-1, reads DSGVTQTPKHLITATGQRVTLRCSPRSGDLSVYWYQQSLDQGLQFLIQYYNGEERAKGNILERFSAQQFPDLHSELNLSSLELGDSALYFCASSVLGQTIGDEQFFGPGTRLTVL.

This clone was recorded only once. The chain joins TRBV3-1 (or the pseudogene TRBV3-2) to TRBJ1-4; D might be TRBD1 (6 bases). This CDR3 spans 15 amino acids. Trimming pared 4 bases from V and 5 bases from J, leaving 14 bases between. Germline V lookup: CDR1 LGHDT, CDR2 YNNKEL (reference sequence). Here the CDR3 reads CASSPGGGGNEKLFF. As DNA, the CDR3 is TGTGCCAGCAGCCCAGGCGGGGGCGGGAATGAAAAACTGTTTTTT.